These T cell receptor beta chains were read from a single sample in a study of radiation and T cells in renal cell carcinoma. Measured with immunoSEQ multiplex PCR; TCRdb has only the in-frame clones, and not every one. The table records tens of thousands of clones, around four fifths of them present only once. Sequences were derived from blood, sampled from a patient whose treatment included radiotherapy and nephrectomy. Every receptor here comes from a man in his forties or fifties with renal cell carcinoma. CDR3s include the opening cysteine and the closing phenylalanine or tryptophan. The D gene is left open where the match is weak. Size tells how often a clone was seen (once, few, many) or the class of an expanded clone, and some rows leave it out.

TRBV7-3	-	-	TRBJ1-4	TGTGCCAGCAGAGAGACCGGGGCGGCTAATGAAAAACTGTTTTTT	CASRETGAANEKLFF
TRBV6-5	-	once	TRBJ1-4	TGTGCCAGCAGTCAACAAGGCGGTTGGGATGAAAAACTGTTTTTT	CASSQQGGWDEKLFF
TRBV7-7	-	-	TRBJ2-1	TGTGCTAGCAGCTTAGAGCTAGCGAGAAACAATGAGCAGTTCTTC	CASSLELARNNEQFF
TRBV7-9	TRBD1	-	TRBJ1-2	TGTGCCAGCAGCCCGGGACAGAGTAACTATGGCTACACCTTC	CASSPGQSNYGYTF
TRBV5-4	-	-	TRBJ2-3	TGTGCCAGCAGCTTGGTACAGACCAGCACAGATACGCAGTATTTT	CASSLVQTSTDTQYF
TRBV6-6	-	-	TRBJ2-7	TGTGCCAGCAGCGCAGTTTCCTACGAGCAGTACTTC	CASSAVSYEQYF
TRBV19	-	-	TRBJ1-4	TGTGCCAGTAGTCCGGGGACCACTAATGAAAAACTGTTTTTT	CASSPGTTNEKLFF
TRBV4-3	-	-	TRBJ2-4	TGCGCCAGCAGCCAAGATCTTAATAAGGCTTCCAGGATTCAGTACTTC	CASSQDLNKASRIQYF
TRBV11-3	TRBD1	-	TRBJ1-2	TGTGCCAGCAGCTTATCAAACTGGGACAGGACTTTAGCTAACTATGGCTACACCTTC	CASSLSNWDRTLANYGYTF
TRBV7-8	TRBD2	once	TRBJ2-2	TGTGCCAGCAGCGTGGGACTAGCGGGCACCGGGGAGCTGTTTTTT	CASSVGLAGTGELFF
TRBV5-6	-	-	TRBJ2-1	TGTGCCAGCAGCCCAAAGGTGTTAACCTACAATGAGCAGTTCTTC	CASSPKVLTYNEQFF
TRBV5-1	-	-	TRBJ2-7	TGCGCCAGCAGCTTGGAGTTCCCAGGTGCCTCCTACGAGCAGTACTTC	CASSLEFPGASYEQYF
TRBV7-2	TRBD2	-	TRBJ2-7	TGTGCCAGCAGCTTGGCCGAGCGGGGCTACGAGCAGTACTTC	CASSLAERGYEQYF
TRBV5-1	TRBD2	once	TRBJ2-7	TGCGCCAGCAGCTTGGGATGGAGCGGGAGGGGAGGTTCCTACGAGCAGTACTTC	CASSLGWSGRGGSYEQYF
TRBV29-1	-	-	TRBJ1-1	TGCAGCGTTGTCGAGATGAACACTGAAGCTTTCTTT	CSVVEMNTEAFF
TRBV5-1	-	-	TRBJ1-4	TGCGCCAGCAGCCCTTCCTTAGGGGGGGATGAAAAACTGTTTTTT	CASSPSLGGDEKLFF
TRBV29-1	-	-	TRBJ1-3	TGCAGCGTTATACCGGGCTCTGGAAACACCATATATTTT	CSVIPGSGNTIYF
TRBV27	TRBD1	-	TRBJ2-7	TGTGCCACCAAGGGACAGGGGAAACCGGGTTTCTCCTACGAGCAGTACTTC	CATKGQGKPGFSYEQYF
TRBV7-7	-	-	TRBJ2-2	TGTGCTAGCAGCCGGGGATCCCCCGGGGAGCTGTTTTTT	CASSRGSPGELFF
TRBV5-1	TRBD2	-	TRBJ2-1	TGCGCCAGCAGCTGGGGACTAGCGGGGCAATACAATGAGCAGTTCTTC	CASSWGLAGQYNEQFF
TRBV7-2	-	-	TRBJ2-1	TGTGCCAGCAAACCCGGACTCCCTTCCAATGAGCAGTTCTTC	CASKPGLPSNEQFF
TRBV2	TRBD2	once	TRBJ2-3	TGTGCCAGCAGTGCTAGCGGGGGCACAGATACGCAGTATTTT	CASSASGGTDTQYF
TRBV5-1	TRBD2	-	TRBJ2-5	TGCGCCAGCAGCTTGTACCTAGCGGGGGGAGAGACCCAGTACTTC	CASSLYLAGGETQYF
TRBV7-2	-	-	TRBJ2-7	TGTGCCAGCAGCTCCAGGGTGGTGGCAGCCTCCTACGAGCAGTACTTC	CASSSRVVAASYEQYF
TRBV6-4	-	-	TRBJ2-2	TGTGCCAGCAGTGACTCGTATGGGGCCGGGGAGCTGTTTTTT	CASSDSYGAGELFF
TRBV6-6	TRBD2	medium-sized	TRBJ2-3	TGTGCCAGCAGTTTTGCGGGGGGGAGCACAGATACGCAGTATTTT	CASSFAGGSTDTQYF
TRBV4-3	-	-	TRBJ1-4	TGCGCCAGCAGCCAAGATGACAGGACTAATGAAAAACTGTTTTTT	CASSQDDRTNEKLFF
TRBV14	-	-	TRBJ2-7	TGTGCCAGCAGCCGAACCTACGAGCAGTACTTC	CASSRTYEQYF
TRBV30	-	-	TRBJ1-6	TGTGCCTGGAGTCTAGGGGTCGATAATTCACCCCTCCACTTT	CAWSLGVDNSPLHF
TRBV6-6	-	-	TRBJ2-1	TGTGCCAGCTTGAGGGCGGGCTCCTACAATGAGCAGTTCTTC	CASLRAGSYNEQFF
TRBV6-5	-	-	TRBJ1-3	TGTGCCAGCAGTTTTCAGGGTGGGAACACCATATATTTT	CASSFQGGNTIYF
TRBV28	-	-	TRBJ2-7	TGTGCCAGCAGTTTAGTGGACGGGAGTATGTACTTC	CASSLVDGSMYF
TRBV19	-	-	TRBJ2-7	TGTGCCAGTAGTACTTACGGCTACGAGCAGTACTTC	CASSTYGYEQYF
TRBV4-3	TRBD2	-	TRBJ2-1	TGCGCCAGCAGCCAAGCTAGCGGGGGTAACTACAATGAGCAGTTCTTC	CASSQASGGNYNEQFF
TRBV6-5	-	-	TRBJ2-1	TGTGCCAGCAGCCGAGGGGGAAATGAGCAGTTCTTC	CASSRGGNEQFF
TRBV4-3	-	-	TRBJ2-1	TGCGCCAGCAGCCAAGTTTCAGGATCCTCATACAATGAGCAGTTCTTC	CASSQVSGSSYNEQFF
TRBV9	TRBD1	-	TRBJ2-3	TGTGCCAGCAGCGTAAGTGGGACAGTTAGGACAGATACGCAGTATTTT	CASSVSGTVRTDTQYF
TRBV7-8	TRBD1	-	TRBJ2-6	TGTGCCAGCAGGAAACAGGGGGCGGGCGGGGCCAACGTCCTGACTTTC	CASRKQGAGGANVLTF
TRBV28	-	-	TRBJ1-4	TGTGCCAGCAAGTGGGGTAATGAAAAACTGTTTTTT	CASKWGNEKLFF
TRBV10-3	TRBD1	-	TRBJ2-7	TGTGCCATCAAGACAGGGGGCGACGAGCAGTACTTC	CAIKTGGDEQYF
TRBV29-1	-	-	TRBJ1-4	TGCAGCGTTACGGGGGCAGAGGAAAAACTGTTTTTT	CSVTGAEEKLFF